Sequencing of this TCR beta chain was carried out in a study of cytomegalovirus exposure and HLA in healthy donors. The overall study: As an earlier analysis found, 180 million or so T cells yielded over 95 million unique TCR beta sequences. Genotyping showed around 81% of 350 to 400 donors falling in the Caucasian-associated ancestry cluster. Study-wide results and caveats: Within the data, a cluster of highly shared sequence variants was likely a sequencing artifact. Among donors in an Asian-associated ancestry cluster, a later analysis reportedly found fewer N-insertions than the approximately 700-donor mean.

Remarks on this clone: Its matching antigen is unknown.

Primers included in the PCR were 60 Vbeta and 13 Jbeta primers. TCRdb's table, derived via immunoSEQ multiplex PCR, lists solely in-frame clones and lacks some. The sample holds around 150,000 clones, around 77% seen once. The sequencing input was PBMCs. The clonotype originates from a young man in good health and CMV-seropositive.

The DNA of the CDR3 is TGTGCCAGCTGGGGACAGGGGGCGTGGGAGCAGTACTTC. Its protein product is CASWGQGAWEQYF. This chain uses TRBV27 with TRBJ2-7; 12 bases match TRBD1. Germline V gives CDR1 MNHEY, CDR2 SMNVEV (reference sequence). Trimming took 8 bases from V and 7 from J; bases not matched to a gene: 6. This CDR3 contains 13 residues.